This T cell receptor beta chain was identified in a study of tumor-infiltrating lymphocytes in primary liver carcinoma. Overall study: The patients, men and women alike, were aged 30 to 69 years.

The authors made TCR beta cDNA from 400 to 550 ng total RNA with a constant-region primer. Slightly modified ARM-PCR served as the procedure for the TCR beta libraries. These libraries came from three rounds of nested multiplex PCR. The first two PCR rounds used TRBV1-TRBV30 primers with a Cbeta primer, 10 cycles each. TCRdb reprocessed the multiplex PCR reads with MiXCR, giving one entry per CDR3 protein. The sample lists around 88,000 distinct CDR3 sequences; about 70% were seen once. Whole-study findings and limits: Against blood, tumors held a significantly higher top-250-clone fraction (p = 0.039).

CDR3 length equals 13 residues. Trimming cost V 6 bases and J 6 bases; bases outside gene matches: 6. CDR1 and CDR2 (germline): SGHAT, FQNNGV. The sample holds one count of this clonotype. Its specificity is unknown. Co-extraction yielded RNA and DNA from 20-30 mg of unsorted bulk tissue. The chain joins TRBV11-2 to TRBJ2-3; 7 nucleotides align to TRBD1. The sequenced sample was tumor-adjacent normal liver tissue. The sequence came from a man aged 35-49 years with primary liver carcinoma and hepatitis B virus infection. The CDR3 loop is CASSALDRDTQYF. The CDR3 DNA reads TGTGCCAGCAGTGCGCTGGACAGGGATACGCAGTATTTT.